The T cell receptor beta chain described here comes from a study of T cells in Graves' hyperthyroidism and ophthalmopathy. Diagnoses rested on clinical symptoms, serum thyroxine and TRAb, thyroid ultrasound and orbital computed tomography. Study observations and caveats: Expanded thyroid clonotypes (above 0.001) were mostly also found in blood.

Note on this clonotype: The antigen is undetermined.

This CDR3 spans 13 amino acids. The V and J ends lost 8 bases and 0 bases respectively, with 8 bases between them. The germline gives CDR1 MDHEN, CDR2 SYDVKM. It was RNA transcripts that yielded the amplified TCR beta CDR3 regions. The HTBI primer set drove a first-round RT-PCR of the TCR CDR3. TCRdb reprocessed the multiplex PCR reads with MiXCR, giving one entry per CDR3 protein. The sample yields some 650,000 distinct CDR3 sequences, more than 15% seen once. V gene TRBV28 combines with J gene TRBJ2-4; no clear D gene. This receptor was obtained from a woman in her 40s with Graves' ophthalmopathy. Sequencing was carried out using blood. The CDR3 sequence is CASLWVAKNIQYF. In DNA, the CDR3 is TGTGCCAGCTTGTGGGTAGCCAAAAACATTCAGTACTTC.